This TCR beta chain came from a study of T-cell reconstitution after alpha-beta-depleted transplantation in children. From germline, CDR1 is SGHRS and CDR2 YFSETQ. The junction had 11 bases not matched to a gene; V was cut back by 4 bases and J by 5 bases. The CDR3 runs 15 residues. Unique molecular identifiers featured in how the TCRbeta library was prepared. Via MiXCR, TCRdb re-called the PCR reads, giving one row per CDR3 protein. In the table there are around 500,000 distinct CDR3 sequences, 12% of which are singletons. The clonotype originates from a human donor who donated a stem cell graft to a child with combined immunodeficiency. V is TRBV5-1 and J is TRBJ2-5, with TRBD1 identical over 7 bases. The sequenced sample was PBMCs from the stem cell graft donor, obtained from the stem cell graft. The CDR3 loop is CASSPPDRAEETQYF. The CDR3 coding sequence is TGCGCCAGCAGCCCCCCCGACAGGGCAGAGGAGACCCAGTACTTC.